One and the same sample provided the 27 T cell receptor beta chains below, sequenced in a study of T cell repertoires in cytomegalovirus infection. Their recognized antigens are unknown. Using its own MiXCR run on the reads, TCRdb lists one record per CDR3 protein. Of hundreds of thousands of distinct CDR3 sequences detected, around 35% appear once; the ten largest clones hold roughly 18%. The sequencing here drew on cultured PBMCs, taken from culture after CMV antigen stimulation. All receptors derive from a human donor in good health (CMV status not recorded). Some clones in this sample may be carry-over from other donors' samples.

The chain combines TRBV2 with TRBJ1-5, with D uncertain. With 4 bases removed from V and 0 bases from J, the gap between germline ends came to 7 bases. Germline CDR1 and CDR2: SNHLY and FYNNEI. The CDR3 loop spans 14 amino acids. The DNA for the CDR3 is TGTGCCAGCAGTGCGGTATATAGCAATCAGCCCCAGCATTTT. This codes for CASSAVYSNQPQHF.

The V gene is TRBV2, the J gene TRBJ1-4; D is perhaps TRBD1 (5 bases). The CDR3 is made up of 12 amino acids. The V gene's germline CDR1 is SNHLY and CDR2 FYNNEI. Trimming removed 6 bases at V and 11 bases at J, with 13 bases between. In DNA, the CDR3 is TGTGCCAGCAGCGGAGGGACGGTGAAACTGTTTTTT. Its protein is CASSGGTVKLFF.

The sample holds a few counts of this clonotype. This chain links TRBV4-1 with TRBJ1-2; no firm D call. Trimming took 1 base from V and 1 from J, leaving 10 bases between them. The CDR3 is made up of 15 amino acids. Germline lookup yields CDR1 MGHRA and CDR2 YSYEKL. The CDR3 DNA reads TGCGCCAGCAGCCAAGGACACCAACTTAACTATGGCTACACCTTC. It is translated as CASSQGHQLNYGYTF.

Only a few counts were recorded for this clonotype. The genes are TRBV6-5 and TRBJ1-5; D uncertain. There are 15 residues in the CDR3. Looked up from germline, CDR1 is MNHEY and CDR2 is SVGAGI. Trimming took off 2 bases at V and 3 bases at J, with 11 bases between the two ends. CDR3 amino acids: CASSYTPDPNQPQHF. CDR3 DNA: TGTGCCAGCAGTTACACACCGGATCCCAATCAGCCCCAGCATTTT.

V and J are TRBV6-1 and TRBJ1-1; D is uncertain. Germline CDR1 and CDR2: MNHNS and SASEGT. Trimming removed 5 bases from V and 5 bases from J, with 18 bases in between. The CDR3 length is 15 residues. CDR3 loop: CASSYGFGSRTEAFF. The CDR3 DNA reads as TGTGCCAGCAGTTATGGGTTCGGGAGTCGGACTGAAGCTTTCTTT.

CDR3 nucleotides: TGTGCCAGCAGTTACGGTAGAGCCGCAGGCGGCGGCTACACCTTC. Protein: CASSYGRAAGGGYTF. J is TRBJ1-2 and V is TRBV6-2 or TRBV6-3; no reliable D call. The V and J ends lost 2 bases and 8 bases respectively, with 18 bases between them. The germline CDR1 and CDR2 sequences are MNHEY and SVGEGT. CDR3 length: 15 amino acids.

This clonotype came up a few times. The chain is built from TRBV25-1 and TRBJ2-7, with D tentatively TRBD1 (6 bases). V was clipped by 1 base and J by 3 bases, with 10 bases between them. CDR1 is MGHDK and CDR2 is SYGVNS in the germline V gene. This CDR3 spans 14 amino acids. The CDR3 region is CASSELEQGYEQYF. CDR3 DNA sequence: TGTGCCAGCAGTGAATTAGAACAGGGCTACGAGCAGTACTTC.

This clonotype occurred a few times. The chain is built from TRBV12-3 or TRBV12-4 and TRBJ2-7; 8 nucleotides line up with TRBD2. Trimming at V came to 10 bases and at J to 7 bases, leaving 9 bases not matched to a gene. The CDR3 is 12 residues long. The CDR3 protein is CATGRGGGEQYF. CDR3 DNA sequence: TGTGCCACGGGACGGGGGGGCGGTGAGCAGTACTTC.

This clonotype was counted between two and nine times. The chain recombines TRBV28 with TRBJ1-3; TRBD1 matches at 12 bases. Germline-derived CDR1 and CDR2 are MDHEN and SYDVKM. The CDR3 covers 18 residues. V lost 6 bases, J lost 1 base, and 10 bases stayed unmatched. This chain's CDR3 is CASSQPGQGASSGNTIYF. CDR3 bases: TGTGCCAGCAGCCAACCGGGACAGGGGGCTTCTTCTGGAAACACCATATATTTT.

This clonotype was picked up one time. The chain recombines TRBV5-6 with TRBJ1-3, with 9 bases fitting TRBD1. The germline CDR1 and CDR2 sequences are SGHDT and YYEEEE. The CDR3 extends over 19 amino acids. With V trimmed by 2 bases and J by 0 bases, 12 bases remained unmatched. The CDR3 spells CASSLGWGTGRSSGNTIYF. The CDR3 DNA follows: TGTGCCAGCAGCTTAGGTTGGGGGACAGGGCGTAGCTCTGGAAACACCATATATTTT. The variable domain in full, completed from reference TRBV5-6 and TRBJ1-3, reads DAGVTQSPTHLIKTRGQQVTLRCSPKSGHDTVSWYQQALGQGPQFIFQYYEEEERQRGNFPDRFSGHQFPNYSSELNVNALLLGDSALYLCASSLGWGTGRSSGNTIYFGEGSWLTVV.

This clonotype appeared a few times. The chain uses TRBV29-1 and TRBJ1-1; D is perhaps TRBD1 (5 bases). Germline CDR1 is SQVTM and CDR2 is ANQGSEA. The CDR3 runs to 12 residues. Here the CDR3 DNA reads TGCACCACGCAAAGGGGGAACACTGAAGCTTTCTTT. Encoded protein: CTTQRGNTEAFF.

V gene TRBV27 combines with J gene TRBJ2-3, with 12 bases fitting TRBD2. This CDR3 has 14 amino acids. Germline CDR1 reads MNHEY; CDR2 reads SMNVEV (reference sequence). V lost 8 bases and J lost 4; bases outside the gene matches: 4. CDR3 sequence reads: CASRLAGVPDTQYF. The CDR3 DNA is TGTGCCAGCCGACTAGCGGGAGTACCAGATACGCAGTATTTT.

This clonotype was observed a handful of times. The J gene is TRBJ1-4, the V gene TRBV5-6; a possible D gene is TRBD1 (5 bases). The length of the CDR3 is 16 residues. Deletions cut 3 bases from V and 4 bases from J, with 16 bases between. Germline V gene lookup returns CDR1 SGHDT and CDR2 YYEEEE. CDR3 sequence (DNA): TGTGCCAGCAGCTCCCCTAACCGGGGCCATAATGAAAAACTGTTTTTT. Translating gives CASSSPNRGHNEKLFF.

In this sample, this clonotype turned up a few times. One base away lies a much larger clone, so this may be a sequencing read error. J is TRBJ2-3 and V is TRBV6-1; no clear D. The V gene lost 6 bases and the J gene lost 2 bases, with 6 bases spanning the gap. CDR3 size: 12 residues. In germline, CDR1 is MNHNS, CDR2 SASEGT. The CDR3 DNA is TGTGCCAGCAGCGTTTACACAGATACGCAGTATTTT. It yields the protein CASSVYTDTQYF.

The rearrangement links TRBV7-9 to TRBJ2-3, with 8 bases aligning to TRBD2. In germline, CDR1 is SEHNR, CDR2 FQNEAQ (reference sequence). This CDR3 has 16 residues. J was trimmed by 1 base and V by 4 bases; bases with no gene match: 7. The CDR3 DNA follows: TGTGCCAGCAGCTCAGCTTGGCGGGAGGGCACAGATACGCAGTATTTT. This codes for CASSSAWREGTDTQYF.

This chain joins TRBV7-9 and TRBJ2-3; D not certain. In germline, CDR1 is SEHNR, CDR2 FQNEAQ (reference sequence). V was pared by 1 base and J by 4 bases, with 6 bases between. The CDR3 covers 13 residues. CDR3 in amino acids: CASSLVAADTQYF. The CDR3 nucleotides read TGTGCCAGCAGCTTAGTGGCGGCAGATACGCAGTATTTT.

The chain links TRBV7-2 to TRBJ2-7; tentative D call: TRBD1 (6 bases). The CDR3 covers 13 residues. The germline gives CDR1 SGHTA, CDR2 FQGNSA. Trimming took 10 bases from V and 3 from J, leaving 16 bases between them. The DNA for the CDR3 is TGTGCCATCGCGCAGGGGAGAAACTACGAGCAGTACTTC. Amino acid sequence: CAIAQGRNYEQYF.

This clonotype has a count of ten or more. This rearrangement joins TRBV7-2 to TRBJ1-3, with D hard to call. Trimming removed 5 bases from V and 7 bases from J, with 18 bases in between. Germline V gene data show CDR1 as SGHTA and CDR2 as FQGNSA. The CDR3 spans 15 residues. Written as DNA, the CDR3 is TGTGCCAGCAGCCCAACACTTCCTGGAGGGAACACCATATATTTT. Translated, it gives CASSPTLPGGNTIYF.

This clonotype has ten or more counts. This chain connects TRBV7-6 to TRBJ2-2; 8 bases are a match to TRBD2. The length of the CDR3 is 15 residues. Germline CDR1 is SGHVS and CDR2 is FNYEAQ. With V trimmed by 7 bases and J by 3 bases, 7 bases remained unmatched. CDR3 sequence: CASTPGRGDTGELFF. Here the CDR3 DNA reads TGTGCCAGCACCCCGGGGCGGGGGGACACCGGGGAGCTGTTTTTT.

The chain combines TRBV7-9 with TRBJ1-1, with D tentatively TRBD1 (5 bases). Germline V gene sequence: CDR1 SEHNR, CDR2 FQNEAQ (reference sequence). V shed 3 bases and J shed 0 bases, with 17 bases lying between them. The length of the CDR3 is 17 residues. The CDR3 protein is CASSFPTGPKLNTEAFF. Here the CDR3 DNA reads TGTGCCAGCAGCTTCCCTACGGGACCCAAATTGAACACTGAAGCTTTCTTT.

In this sample, this clonotype turned up a few times. The CDR3 is CASSSGVEQYF. The CDR3 nucleotides read TGTGCCAGCAGCTCAGGGGTCGAGCAGTACTTC. The rearrangement links TRBV7-8 to TRBJ2-7, with D possibly TRBD1 on 6 matching bases. The CDR3 is made up of 11 amino acids. Germline V lookup: CDR1 SGHVS, CDR2 FQNEAQ. With 4 bases removed from V and 6 bases from J, the gap between germline ends came to 7 bases.

The chain recombines TRBV20-1 with TRBJ2-2; 9 bases line up with TRBD2. With 4 bases clipped from V and 8 bases from J, the junction kept 5 bases outside the gene matches. From germline, CDR1 is DFQATT and CDR2 SNEGSKA (reference sequence). There are 13 residues in the CDR3. The CDR3 reads CSAKREVEGELFF. For the CDR3, the DNA is TGCAGTGCTAAGCGGGAGGTCGAGGGGGAGCTGTTTTTT.

V is TRBV29-1 and J is TRBJ2-7; TRBD1 aligns across 9 bases. The CDR3 is made up of 15 amino acids. Germline V gene data show CDR1 as SQVTM and CDR2 as ANQGSEA. V trimming: 4 bases; J trimming: 1 base; junction bases outside the gene matches: 8. CDR3 amino acids: CSVANGQGNSYEQYF. CDR3 nucleotides: TGCAGCGTTGCCAACGGACAGGGGAATTCCTACGAGCAGTACTTC.

The rearrangement links TRBV2 to TRBJ1-1; D is undetermined. CDR1 SNHLY and CDR2 FYNNEI come from the germline V gene. V was cut by 8 bases and J by 1 base, with 8 bases left in between. CDR3 length: 12 residues. CDR3 DNA: TGTGCCAGCCGGTGGGAGAACACTGAAGCTTTCTTT. This translates into CASRWENTEAFF.

The V and J genes are TRBV27 and TRBJ2-2; D possibly corresponds to TRBD1 (6 bases). Trimming shortened V by 3 bases and J by 4 bases, and 12 bases separated the two germline ends. This CDR3 is built from 15 residues. The germline gives CDR1 MNHEY, CDR2 SMNVEV (reference sequence). The CDR3 region has the DNA TGTGCCAGCAGTTTTCAGGGGCGGGTCACCGGGGAGCTGTTTTTT. Translating it yields CASSFQGRVTGELFF.

The genes are TRBV7-9 and TRBJ1-1; a weak D match, TRBD1 (5 bases). Germline CDR1 SEHNR, CDR2 FQNEAQ (reference sequence). CDR3 length equals 15 residues. V lost 4 bases to trimming and J lost 2 bases, with 14 bases between them. CDR3 sequence: CASSWRTQGNTEAFF. The CDR3 DNA is TGTGCCAGCAGCTGGCGAACCCAGGGTAACACTGAAGCTTTCTTT.

This clonotype was found a few times. The DNA for the CDR3 is TGTGCCAGCAGGGAAGACAGGGTTAGCAATCAGCCCCAGCATTTT. Protein product: CASREDRVSNQPQHF. J is TRBJ1-5 and V is TRBV12-3 or TRBV12-4; TRBD1 agrees at 7 bases. V shed 6 bases, J shed 0 bases, and the junction held 5 bases outside the gene matches. The CDR3 loop spans 15 amino acids.